This TCR beta chain appears in the sequencing data of a study of blood T cell repertoires in COVID-19. On the study more broadly: Acute and convalescent COVID-19 specimens originated in the United States, Italy and Spain.

Assay used: immunoSEQ multiplex PCR; TCRdb lists only in-frame clones, some missing. This table holds around 270,000 clones, approximately 83% found once. Germline-derived CDR1 and CDR2 are LGHNA and YSLEER. The junction had 8 bases not matched to a gene; V was cut back by 4 bases and J by 0 bases. The CDR3 spans 18 residues. Patients of the Seattle cohort, enrolled during active infection, were followed longitudinally. The sequenced sample consisted of peripheral blood. The chain carries TRBV4-3 and TRBJ2-3; 12 positions agree with TRBD2. The clonotype originates from an older person with COVID-19, enrolled during active disease. The CDR3 sequence is CASSPRVGTSGSTDTQYF. The CDR3 DNA reads as TGCGCCAGCAGCCCGCGGGTGGGGACTAGCGGGAGCACAGATACGCAGTATTTT.